This T cell receptor beta chain comes out of a study of metastatic and nonmetastatic thyroid tumors. Looking at the study overall: Patients with malignant and benign thyroid disease provided blood and tumor or nodule tissue, whose repertoires were compared. Regarding the study as a whole: The reported finding was significantly higher TCR beta diversity in malignant thyroid tumors relative to benign nodules, in blood and tumor.

About this clone: Its specificity is not known. A junction boundary mismatches the germline segment, possibly from a read error.

Prior to thyroid surgery, none of the patients had received any treatment. TCRdb re-called the PCR reads with MiXCR. Of some 14,000 clones in the sample, about 35% were seen once. Sequences were obtained from tumor tissue. This TCR came from a male donor with papillary thyroid cancer or a benign thyroid nodule (not recorded which). Some clones in this sample may be carry-over from other donors' samples.

DNA for the CDR3: TGTGCCAGCAGCGTGCGGGGCAGTAATTCACCCCTCTACTTT. Amino acids: CASSVRGSNSPLYF. The gene calls are TRBV9 and TRBJ1-6, with a weak D call TRBD1 (5 bases). Germline CDR1 SGDLS, CDR2 YYNGEE. The CDR3 loop spans 14 amino acids.